The rows below give T cell receptor beta chains drawn from one sample of a study of T cell repertoires in cytomegalovirus infection. The antigens of these receptors remain unknown. TCRdb reanalysed the reads using MiXCR and keeps one entry per CDR3 protein. The sample yields roughly 500,000 distinct CDR3 sequences, more than 40% seen once. The source was cultured PBMCs, collected from culture after CMV antigen stimulation. All receptors derive from a human donor in good health (CMV status not recorded). Some clones in this sample may be carry-over from other donors' samples. CDR3s include the opening cysteine and the closing phenylalanine or tryptophan. D genes are given only for firm matches. For some rows the clone size is stated as once, few or many, or as a class when expanded; others skip it.

J | D | size | V | CDR3 | DNA
TRBJ2-5 | TRBD2 | many | TRBV7-2 | CASSPIGGGQETQYF | TGTGCCAGCAGCCCGATCGGGGGGGGCCAAGAGACCCAGTACTTC
TRBJ2-3 | TRBD2 | . | TRBV12-3/TRBV12-4 | CASRPTRLAGGSDTQYF | TGTGCCAGCAGGCCCACACGGCTAGCGGGAGGATCAGATACGCAGTATTTT
TRBJ2-1 | . | few | TRBV11-1 | CASSPGGAGLAYNEQFF | TGTGCCAGCAGCCCGGGTGGGGCGGGGCTCGCCTACAATGAGCAGTTCTTC
TRBJ2-3 | . | few | TRBV5-4 | CASSVSGSSTDTQYF | TGTGCCAGCAGCGTCAGCGGGTCTAGCACAGATACGCAGTATTTT
TRBJ1-1 | . | few | TRBV12-3/TRBV12-4 | CASSFLGKLGEAFF | TGTGCCAGCAGTTTTCTGGGTAAACTCGGAGAAGCTTTCTTT
TRBJ2-5 | TRBD2 | . | TRBV19 | CASSMTTSGGQETQYF | TGTGCCAGTAGTATGACGACTAGCGGGGGGCAAGAGACCCAGTACTTC
TRBJ1-4 | TRBD1 | . | TRBV20-1 | CSATDRGIEKLFF | TGCAGTGCTACGGACAGGGGTATTGAAAAACTGTTTTTT
TRBJ1-6 | . | . | TRBV11-3 | CASSRDSSYNSPLHF | TGTGCCAGCAGCCGCGATAGCTCCTATAATTCACCCCTCCACTTT
TRBJ1-4 | . | few | TRBV6-2/TRBV6-3 | CASSHGTLNEKLFF | TGTGCCAGCAGCCACGGGACACTCAATGAAAAACTGTTTTTT
TRBJ2-3 | . | few | TRBV7-2 | CASSLGRARGTDTQYF | TGTGCCAGCAGCTTAGGGAGGGCGCGGGGCACAGATACGCAGTATTTT
TRBJ2-1 | TRBD2 | once | TRBV5-4 | CASSRPGTSGERGYNEQFF | TGTGCCAGCAGCCGGCCCGGGACTAGCGGCGAGAGAGGGTACAATGAGCAGTTCTTC
TRBJ1-2 | TRBD1 | few | TRBV12-3/TRBV12-4 | CASRPDRGGYYGYTF | TGTGCCAGCAGGCCGGACAGGGGCGGTTACTATGGCTACACCTTC
TRBJ1-5 | . | few | TRBV19 | CASSIEGGQINQPQHF | TGTGCCAGTAGTATAGAGGGAGGGCAGATAAATCAGCCCCAGCATTTT
TRBJ2-3 | . | . | TRBV15 | CATSKMGTGTDTQYF | TGTGCCACCAGCAAGATGGGGACGGGCACAGATACGCAGTATTTT
TRBJ2-1 | TRBD2 | . | TRBV6-2/TRBV6-3 | CASSYGLAGVGEQFF | TGTGCCAGCAGTTACGGGCTAGCGGGAGTCGGAGAGCAGTTCTTC
TRBJ2-3 | . | . | TRBV29-1 | CSVLNVALNTQYF | TGCAGCGTTCTAAACGTTGCCCTAAATACGCAGTATTTT
TRBJ1-6 | . | many | TRBV12-3/TRBV12-4 | CASSLSPGTEVFSLHF | TGTGCCAGCAGTTTAAGTCCTGGGACGGAGGTTTTTTCCCTCCACTTT
TRBJ1-3 | . | once | TRBV10-3 | CATTGKNTIYF | TGTGCCACTACAGGGAAGAACACCATATATTTT
TRBJ2-1 | . | . | TRBV6-2/TRBV6-3 | CASSPQLEYNEQFF | TGTGCCAGCAGTCCCCAACTGGAGTACAATGAGCAGTTCTTC
TRBJ1-2 | . | . | TRBV20-1 | CSARDFLATHGYTF | TGCAGTGCTAGAGATTTCCTGGCTACACATGGCTACACCTTC
TRBJ2-1 | TRBD1 | . | TRBV24-1 | CATSDGGTGSGNEQFF | TGTGCCACCAGTGATGGGGGGACAGGGTCCGGCAATGAGCAGTTCTTC
TRBJ2-3 | . | . | TRBV5-4 | CASSFRLALGTDTQYF | TGTGCCAGCAGCTTTCGGTTGGCGCTGGGAACAGATACGCAGTATTTT
TRBJ1-1 | . | . | TRBV7-2 | CASSLYRGPNTEAFF | TGTGCCAGCAGCTTATATAGGGGCCCAAACACTGAAGCTTTCTTT
TRBJ2-5 | . | . | TRBV20-1 | CSASIPGHPLETQYF | TGCAGTGCGAGCATCCCGGGACACCCGCTGGAGACCCAGTACTTC
TRBJ2-3 | TRBD1 | . | TRBV19 | CASSIEWGPMGQGASDTQYF | TGTGCCAGTAGTATCGAGTGGGGGCCGATGGGACAGGGGGCGTCAGATACGCAGTATTTT
TRBJ2-5 | . | . | TRBV11-2 | CASSLGLFLETQYF | TGTGCCAGCAGCTTAGGGCTCTTTCTAGAGACCCAGTACTTC
TRBJ1-1 | . | few | TRBV28 | CAISYLAPNTEAFF | TGTGCCATCTCCTATTTGGCACCGAACACTGAAGCTTTCTTT
TRBJ2-1 | TRBD1 | . | TRBV10-3 | CAINTGANNEQFF | TGTGCCATCAATACAGGGGCGAACAATGAGCAGTTCTTC
TRBJ2-1 | . | few | TRBV10-3 | CAISEWGGGGSSYNEQFF | TGTGCCATCAGTGAGTGGGGTGGGGGCGGTAGCTCCTACAATGAGCAGTTCTTC
TRBJ2-1 | TRBD2 | . | TRBV2 | CASSGSGGAGEQFF | TGTGCCAGCAGTGGGAGCGGGGGGGCTGGAGAGCAGTTCTTC
TRBJ2-3 | TRBD2 | . | TRBV7-2 | CASSVPTSGTDTQYF | TGTGCCAGCAGCGTCCCGACTAGCGGGACAGATACGCAGTATTTT
TRBJ1-5 | . | . | TRBV2 | CASSYLRGGGQPQHF | TGTGCCAGCAGTTACCTGAGAGGGGGAGGACAGCCCCAGCATTTT
TRBJ1-1 | . | few | TRBV7-2 | CASSDIRLSTEAFF | TGTGCCAGCAGCGACATCAGACTTTCCACTGAAGCTTTCTTT
TRBJ2-3 | TRBD2 | once | TRBV6-2/TRBV6-3 | CSTGGDLPDTQYF | TGTTCCACCGGGGGGGACCTCCCAGATACGCAGTATTTT
TRBJ2-1 | TRBD1 | . | TRBV11-3 | CASSLGAGQGSYNEQFF | TGTGCCAGCAGCTTAGGGGCCGGACAGGGGTCCTACAATGAGCAGTTCTTC
TRBJ2-1 | TRBD1 | few | TRBV7-2 | CASSRIGQGTYNEQFF | TGTGCCAGCAGCCGTATAGGACAGGGTACCTACAATGAGCAGTTCTTC
TRBJ2-5 | . | . | TRBV20-1 | CSARVVRGQETQYF | TGCAGTGCTAGAGTGGTTCGGGGCCAAGAGACCCAGTACTTC
TRBJ2-3 | . | once | TRBV12-3/TRBV12-4 | CASSPPPLGSHTDTQYF | TGTGCCAGCAGTCCCCCCCCCTTGGGGAGCCACACAGATACGCAGTATTTT
TRBJ2-2 | TRBD1 | few | TRBV7-6 | CASSPGQGVNTGELFF | TGTGCCAGCAGCCCAGGACAGGGCGTGAACACCGGGGAGCTGTTTTTT
TRBJ2-7 | . | many | TRBV7-2 | CASSSISYEQYF | TGTGCCAGCAGCTCAATATCCTACGAGCAGTACTTC
TRBJ2-5 | TRBD2 | few | TRBV4-1 | CASSQEVGRETQYF | TGTGCCAGCAGCCAAGAGGTCGGGAGGGAGACCCAGTACTTC
TRBJ1-4 | . | . | TRBV29-1 | CSVVAVNEKLFF | TGCAGCGTTGTGGCAGTTAATGAAAAACTGTTTTTT
TRBJ2-7 | . | few | TRBV7-8 | CASSLGPGPDEQYF | TGTGCCAGCAGCTTAGGCCCCGGCCCGGACGAGCAGTACTTC
TRBJ1-3 | . | few | TRBV11-2 | CASSLAARGVNTIYF | TGTGCCAGCAGCTTAGCGGCCAGGGGAGTGAACACCATATATTTT
TRBJ2-1 | TRBD1 | . | TRBV7-9 | CASSPQGVRQFF | TGTGCCAGCAGCCCTCAGGGGGTTCGGCAGTTCTTC
TRBJ1-6 | . | few | TRBV28 | CASNKSWGSDNSPLHF | TGTGCCAGCAATAAATCGTGGGGATCGGATAATTCACCCCTCCACTTT
TRBJ2-1 | TRBD1 | . | TRBV7-9 | CASSSLSTGHHEQFF | TGTGCCAGCAGCTCGCTCTCGACAGGGCATCATGAGCAGTTCTTC
TRBJ1-1 | . | . | TRBV11-2 | CASSPTRGRPEAFF | TGTGCCAGCAGCCCGACTAGAGGTCGTCCTGAAGCTTTCTTT
TRBJ2-1 | . | few | TRBV12-5 | CASGRSGISSYNEQFF | TGTGCTAGTGGACGTAGCGGAATAAGCTCCTACAATGAGCAGTTCTTC
TRBJ2-7 | TRBD2 | . | TRBV5-4 | CASSPGRPGGEQYF | TGTGCCAGCAGCCCGGGGAGGCCGGGGGGGGAGCAGTACTTC
TRBJ1-2 | TRBD1 | . | TRBV29-1 | CSVENKQGDSKGYTF | TGCAGCGTTGAAAATAAACAGGGGGATTCGAAAGGCTACACCTTC
TRBJ2-7 | . | few | TRBV7-2 | CASSAASTYEQYF | TGTGCCAGCAGCGCCGCCTCCACCTACGAGCAGTACTTC
TRBJ2-3 | TRBD2 | . | TRBV12-5 | CASGMAGGRGADTQYF | TGTGCTAGTGGGATGGCGGGGGGCCGGGGAGCAGATACGCAGTATTTT
TRBJ2-7 | TRBD2 | . | TRBV6-1 | CASSEPITSSGYSYEQYF | TGTGCCAGCAGTGAACCAATAACCTCTAGCGGATACTCCTACGAGCAGTACTTC
TRBJ1-3 | . | few | TRBV2 | CATALDPGNTIYF | TGTGCCACAGCTTTGGATCCTGGAAACACCATATATTTT
TRBJ1-1 | . | few | TRBV6-1 | CASSEARASSKMNTEAFF | TGTGCCAGCAGTGAAGCCCGGGCATCCTCTAAGATGAACACTGAAGCTTTCTTT
TRBJ2-5 | TRBD1 | few | TRBV11-2 | CASRRTGAVTQYF | TGTGCCAGCAGGAGGACAGGCGCGGTGACCCAGTACTTC
TRBJ2-1 | . | . | TRBV20-1 | CSASLAANEQFF | TGCAGTGCTAGTCTAGCCGCTAATGAGCAGTTCTTC
TRBJ2-7 | . | . | TRBV7-6 | CASSRLGGGKNSYEQYF | TGTGCCAGCAGCCGCTTGGGGGGCGGGAAGAACTCCTACGAGCAGTACTTC
TRBJ2-7 | TRBD1 | . | TRBV20-1 | CSASTGGSSEQYF | TGCAGTGCTAGTACAGGGGGATCCAGCGAGCAGTACTTC